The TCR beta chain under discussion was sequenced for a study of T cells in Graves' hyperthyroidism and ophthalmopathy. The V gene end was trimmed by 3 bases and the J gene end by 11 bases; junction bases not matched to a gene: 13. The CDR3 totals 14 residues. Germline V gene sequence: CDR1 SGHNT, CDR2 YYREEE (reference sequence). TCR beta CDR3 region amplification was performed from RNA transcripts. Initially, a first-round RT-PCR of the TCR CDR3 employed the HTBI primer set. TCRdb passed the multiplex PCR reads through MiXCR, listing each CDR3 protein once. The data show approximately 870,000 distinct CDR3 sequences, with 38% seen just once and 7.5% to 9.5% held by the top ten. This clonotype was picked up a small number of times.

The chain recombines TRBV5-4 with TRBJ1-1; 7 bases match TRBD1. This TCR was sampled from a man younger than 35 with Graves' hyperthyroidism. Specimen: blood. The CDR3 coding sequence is TGTGCCAGCAGCTCGAACAGGGGACTCAATAGGGCTTTCTTT. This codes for CASSSNRGLNRAFF.